This T cell receptor beta chain was captured in a study of cytomegalovirus exposure and HLA in healthy donors. The donors were in the approximately 120-subject validation cohort, distinct from the approximately 700-subject first cohort. This CDR3 is 15 amino acids long. Germline V gene data show CDR1 as MNHEY and CDR2 as SVGAGI. The V segment lost 0 bases and the J segment 6 bases; nucleotides outside the gene matches: 5. Study-level points and caveats: Usually a TCR sequence was rare, but some public TCRs were found in many donors. Subsequent analysis revealed that first-cohort TCR clusters tended to co-occur in the 100 to 150 validation repertoires. Listed as cytomegalovirus-associated were 164 TCR beta chains.

On this clone itself: Its specificity is unknown.

TCRdb's copy holds only in-frame clones and misses some; the assay was immunoSEQ multiplex PCR. The profile shows roughly 76,000 clones, nearly 95% of them singletons. The chain has TRBV6-5 and TRBJ2-3; 8 nucleotides align to TRBD1. The specimen was PBMCs. This receptor was taken from a man aged 18 to 35 in good health and CMV-seropositive. DNA of the CDR3: TGTGCCAGCAGTTACTCGCAGGGGGCGCGGGATACGCAGTATTTT. Protein sequence: CASSYSQGARDTQYF.